This TCR beta chain was found in a study of shared clonotypes between healthy human individuals. Turning to this clone: What it binds is not known.

Data came from immunoSEQ multiplex PCR; TCRdb stores just in-frame clones and leaves some out. The table lists some 2,100,000 clones, roughly 95% of them singletons. Trimming took 6 bases from V and 5 from J; bases not matched to a gene: 3. The germline V gene encodes CDR1 MNHEY and CDR2 SVGAGI. The length of the CDR3 is 12 residues. Everyone who donated was a Caucasian adult who lived in Nashville, Tennessee. Researchers partitioned CD4+ cells into CD45RA+ naive and CD45RA-negative memory subsets. Points from the study as a whole: Naive subsets tended to show greater estimated richness than memory subsets. Among a few donors, approximately 5% of naive CD4 clonotypes were found in common.

Source material: naive CD4+ T cells sorted from blood. Subset defined: CD45RA+ positively selected. The receptor's source is a man aged 18 to 29 in good health. This chain connects TRBV6-5 to TRBJ2-7, with 8 bases that match TRBD1. DNA for the CDR3: TGTGCCAGCAGCTCGACAGGGGACGAGCAGTACTTC. Translated: CASSSTGDEQYF.